A selection of T cell receptor beta chains follows, all from one sample in a study of blood T cell repertoires in COVID-19. Method: immunoSEQ multiplex PCR; TCRdb's copy keeps in-frame clones and lacks some. The sample yields 200,000 or so clones, about 90% seen once. The material sequenced was peripheral blood. The receptor set was obtained from a man aged 55 to 70 with COVID-19, enrolled during active disease. Each CDR3 is given with its conserved first and last residue. The order of the fields is D gene, V gene, J gene, clone size, CDR3 DNA, CDR3 protein. The D gene is left open where the match is weak. Rows give clone size only sometimes, using once, few, many, or a class for an expanded clone.

TRBD2	TRBV12-3/TRBV12-4	TRBJ2-7	once	TGTGCCAGCAGTTCGGGAGGGGACTACGAGCAGTACTTC	CASSSGGDYEQYF
.	TRBV29-1	TRBJ1-2	.	TGCAGCGTTGAAAAGGCCCTTGGGGCAGGGCCGTCTGGCTACACCTTC	CSVEKALGAGPSGYTF
TRBD1	TRBV29-1	TRBJ1-5	once	TGCAGCGTTGAAGAATTAGAGGGACAGGGCATCCAGCCCCAGCATTTT	CSVEELEGQGIQPQHF
TRBD2	TRBV3-1/TRBV3-2	TRBJ2-1	.	TGTGCCAGCAGCCAAGGCCAAAAAGGGACTAGCGGGGGTGAGCAGTTCTTC	CASSQGQKGTSGGEQFF
TRBD2	TRBV13	TRBJ2-3	.	TGTGCCAGCAGCTCGGCGGGACTAGCGGGACGGGGTGGGCAGTATTTT	CASSSAGLAGRGGQYF
TRBD1	TRBV7-2	TRBJ2-6	.	TGTGCCAGCAGACCAGACAGGGTGAGAGGGGCCAACGTCCTGACTTTC	CASRPDRVRGANVLTF
.	TRBV13	TRBJ1-2	.	TGTGCCAGCAGCTCCCCGGGATCTGGGTGGGAGACCGAAAACTATGGCTACACCTTC	CASSSPGSGWETENYGYTF
.	TRBV5-1	TRBJ2-1	.	TGCGCCAGCAGCCTTACCGGGACAACCTTTTACAATGAGCAGTTCTTC	CASSLTGTTFYNEQFF
TRBD1	TRBV14	TRBJ1-5	.	TGTGCCAGCAGCCAAGCAGGGGGTAGCAATCAGCCCCAGCATTTT	CASSQAGGSNQPQHF
TRBD2	TRBV5-1	TRBJ2-7	.	TGCGCCAGCAGCTTTCCGACTAGCGTAGAGGAGCAGTACTTC	CASSFPTSVEEQYF
TRBD1	TRBV28	TRBJ2-5	.	TGTGCCAGCAGTTCCGGGACAGGGTGGGAGACCCAGTACTTC	CASSSGTGWETQYF
TRBD1	TRBV11-2	TRBJ2-7	.	TGTGCCAGCAGCTTAGTCGGACAGGGGAGCCCCTACGAGCAGTACTTC	CASSLVGQGSPYEQYF
.	TRBV3-1/TRBV3-2	TRBJ1-1	.	TGTGCCAGCAGCCATCGGACTGAAGCTTTCTTT	CASSHRTEAFF
.	TRBV6-2/TRBV6-3	TRBJ1-1	.	TGTGCCAGCAGTTCTCGGGGCACTGAAGCTTTCTTT	CASSSRGTEAFF
.	TRBV7-9	TRBJ2-7	.	TGTGCCAGCAGCGAGGGTCCCTACGAGCAGTACTTC	CASSEGPYEQYF
TRBD1	TRBV19	TRBJ1-5	.	TGTGCCAGTAGTATCGCAGGGGGGTATCAGCCCCAGCATTTT	CASSIAGGYQPQHF
.	TRBV5-1	TRBJ2-3	.	TGCGCCAGCAGCCTACCGACAGTCAGCACAGATACGCAGTATTTT	CASSLPTVSTDTQYF
.	TRBV5-1	TRBJ2-2	few	TGCGCCAGCAGCTTGGGCCCGGGTTACACCGGGGAGCTGTTTTTT	CASSLGPGYTGELFF
TRBD1	TRBV3-1/TRBV3-2	TRBJ1-2	.	TGTGCCAGCAGCCAACATTCAGGGGGGTCTAACTATGGCTACACCTTC	CASSQHSGGSNYGYTF
TRBD2	TRBV10-1	TRBJ2-1	.	TGCGCCAGCAGTCTACCGGGACTAGCGGGAGGGATCAATGAGCAGTTCTTC	CASSLPGLAGGINEQFF
TRBD2	TRBV4-1	TRBJ2-5	.	TGCGCCAGCAGCAACCTTTATAGCGGGAGGAAAGAGACCCAGTACTTC	CASSNLYSGRKETQYF
.	TRBV7-7	TRBJ2-7	.	TGTGCTAGCACCACCCCTGCAGGGTACGAGCAGTACTTC	CASTTPAGYEQYF
TRBD2	TRBV5-1	TRBJ2-3	once	TGCGCCAGCAGTGTTGCCCAGCGGGGTACAGATACGCAGTATTTT	CASSVAQRGTDTQYF
TRBD1	TRBV5-1	TRBJ1-2	.	TGCGCCAGCAGCACGGGACAGGGGGCTTACTATGGCTACACCTTC	CASSTGQGAYYGYTF
.	TRBV6-5	TRBJ2-1	.	TGTGCCAGCAGCCAAAGGGCGGGCTCCTACAATGAGCAGTTCTTC	CASSQRAGSYNEQFF
TRBD2	TRBV19	TRBJ2-7	.	TGTGCCAGTAGTACAGGACTAGCGGGAGGGCCTACTTACGAGCAGTACTTC	CASSTGLAGGPTYEQYF
TRBD1	TRBV3-1/TRBV3-2	TRBJ1-2	.	TGTGCCAGCAGCCGTGGGGACAGGGGCTACACCTTC	CASSRGDRGYTF
.	TRBV9	TRBJ2-1	.	TGTGCCAGCAGCCCCCGGGACTCCCACAATGAGCAGTTCTTC	CASSPRDSHNEQFF
.	TRBV30	TRBJ1-2	.	TGTGCCTGGAGTGTACAATTATTCTATGGCTACACCTTC	CAWSVQLFYGYTF
.	TRBV5-1	TRBJ2-2	.	TGCGCCAGCAGCTTGGATCCGGCAGGGGTTGGCACCGGGGAGCTGTTTTTT	CASSLDPAGVGTGELFF
.	TRBV3-1/TRBV3-2	TRBJ1-1	.	TGTGCCAGCAGCCGAGCAGGTATGAACACTGAAGCTTTCTTT	CASSRAGMNTEAFF
TRBD2	TRBV7-2	TRBJ2-3	.	TGTGCCAGCAGCTTAGGTAGCGGGAAATGGGGGAGTACAGATACGCAGTATTTT	CASSLGSGKWGSTDTQYF
TRBD2	TRBV4-3	TRBJ2-7	.	TGCGCCAGCAGCCGAGCCGAGCAACTAGCGGGAGGAGAGCAGTACTTC	CASSRAEQLAGGEQYF
TRBD1	TRBV19	TRBJ1-2	.	TGTGCCAGTTCCAGGGGGGTTCTCGACTATGGCTACACCTTC	CASSRGVLDYGYTF
TRBD1	TRBV13	TRBJ2-1	.	TGTGCCAGCAGCTTCGGGACAGGGGACAATGAGCAGTTCTTC	CASSFGTGDNEQFF
.	TRBV18	TRBJ1-1	.	TGTGCCAGCTCACCAGGGGGCCTAATGAACACTGAAGCTTTCTTT	CASSPGGLMNTEAFF
.	TRBV4-1	TRBJ2-7	.	TGCGCCAGCAGCCAAGAAACGGGGATTCCCTACGAGCAGTACTTC	CASSQETGIPYEQYF
.	TRBV2	TRBJ1-5	.	TGTGCCAGCAGTGAGGCCAGCGTTAGCAATCAGCCCCAGCATTTT	CASSEASVSNQPQHF
.	TRBV11-2	TRBJ2-7	.	TGTGCCAGCAGCTTAGTTCTAGTAGGGGCGCTTCCCGAGCAGTACTTC	CASSLVLVGALPEQYF
.	TRBV6-5	TRBJ1-5	.	TGTGCCAGCAAAAGACTCTTTAGCAATCAGCCCCAGCATTTT	CASKRLFSNQPQHF
TRBD2	TRBV6-2/TRBV6-3	TRBJ2-1	.	TGTGCCAGCAGTTCAAGGGGACTAGCGGGTTATGAGCAGTTCTTC	CASSSRGLAGYEQFF
.	TRBV27	TRBJ1-4	once	TGTGCCAGCAGTTTATCCCCCGGGCAGGGGCCGACTAATGAAAAACTGTTTTTT	CASSLSPGQGPTNEKLFF
TRBD1	TRBV24-1	TRBJ2-3	.	TGTGCCACCAGTGGTCGCCCTACCGGGACAGGGGGCACAGATACGCAGTATTTT	CATSGRPTGTGGTDTQYF
TRBD1	TRBV2	TRBJ1-4	.	TGTGCCAGCAGGGGACAGGGGCTCACTAATGAAAAACTGTTTTTT	CASRGQGLTNEKLFF
TRBD1	TRBV24-1	TRBJ1-5	.	TGTGCCACCAGTGACTCAGGACAGGGGCAGCCCCAGCATTTT	CATSDSGQGQPQHF
TRBD2	TRBV24-1	TRBJ2-5	.	TGTGCCACCAGCCGAGGTAGCGGGAGGGCCAGCGTGGAGACCCAGTACTTC	CATSRGSGRASVETQYF
.	TRBV7-9	TRBJ1-1	.	TGTGCCAGCAGCTTAGGTGCGGGCTCCGGAGCTTTCTTT	CASSLGAGSGAFF